These 7 T cell receptor beta chains were sequenced from one sample in a study of vaccination and CD4 T cells after COVID-19. Sequenced with the Oncomine TCR Beta short-read assay was DNA taken from cultured CD4+ T cells. TCRdb ran MiXCR on the PCR reads and lists one entry per CDR3 protein. The table records fewer than 11,000 distinct CDR3 sequences, just over 60% of them present only once. For these receptors, no antigen is known. Treatment defined: 10-day PBMC culture with coronavirus spike peptide pools or control peptides (ViraFEST assay). Sequences were obtained from CD4+ T cells from blood, cultured in vitro. The receptors here all came from a human donor who had recovered from COVID-19.

This clonotype was detected only a few times. The rearrangement links TRBV6-2 or TRBV6-3 to TRBJ1-1, with D hard to call. Looked up from germline, CDR1 is MNHEY and CDR2 is SVGEGT. The CDR3 has 12 amino acids. V was pared by 6 bases and J by 1 base, with 6 bases between. CDR3 loop: CASRGGNTEAFF. In DNA form, the CDR3 reads TGTGCCAGCAGGGGCGGGAACACTGAAGCTTTCTTT.

This sequence joins TRBV7-2 and TRBJ2-5, with TRBD2 identical over 9 bases. The V gene end was trimmed by 2 bases and the J gene end by 5 bases; junction bases not matched to a gene: 9. The CDR3 has 16 residues. The germline V gene encodes CDR1 SGHTA and CDR2 FQGNSA. The CDR3 DNA sequence: TGTGCCAGCAGCTTACTTGGCGGGGGGGCCGCCGAGACCCAGTACTTC. Protein product: CASSLLGGGAAETQYF.

The chain is built from TRBV6-5 and TRBJ1-6; 8 bases line up with TRBD1. V lost 0 bases and J lost 9; bases outside the gene matches: 4. Germline CDR1 is MNHEY and CDR2 is SVGAGI. The CDR3 has 15 residues. The CDR3 nucleotides are TGTGCCAGCAGTTACTCTCGGACAGGGATTTCACCCCTCCACTTT. Its protein product is CASSYSRTGISPLHF.

V gene TRBV6-1 combines with J gene TRBJ1-2, with no clear D. V lost 2 bases, J lost 1 base, and 5 bases lay in between. The CDR3 runs 13 residues. CDR1 and CDR2 from the germline V gene are MNHNS and SASEGT. The CDR3 loop is CASSETVNYGYTF. The CDR3 region has the DNA TGTGCCAGCAGTGAAACGGTTAACTATGGCTACACCTTC.

The CDR3 DNA reads as TGTGCCAGCAGCTTAGCTGGAGATCAGCCCCAGCATTTT. This translates into CASSLAGDQPQHF. The chain joins TRBV7-2 to TRBJ1-5; D is unclear. Deletions cut 0 bases from V and 5 bases from J, with 5 bases between. Germline V gene sequence: CDR1 SGHTA, CDR2 FQGNSA. The CDR3 is 13 residues long.

The rearrangement joins TRBV15 to TRBJ1-1; D is perhaps TRBD1 (5 bases). Germline CDR1 is LNHNV and CDR2 is YYDKDF (reference sequence). The CDR3 has 13 residues. The V and J ends lost 5 bases and 6 bases respectively, with 13 bases between them. The CDR3 bases are TGTGCCACCAGCCCAGGGTACATAGCTGAAGCTTTCTTT. It yields the protein CATSPGYIAEAFF.

V usage is TRBV11-3 and J usage is TRBJ2-2; 8 bases fit TRBD1. Germline V gene lookup returns CDR1 SGHNT and CDR2 YENEEA. Trimming removed 5 bases from V and 5 bases from J; junction bases left unmatched: 4. This CDR3 comprises 14 residues. CDR3 DNA: TGTGCCAGCAGCCCGAGGACAGGGACCGGGGAGCTGTTTTTT. This gives the protein CASSPRTGTGELFF.